These 27 T cell receptor beta chains were sequenced from one sample in a study of CD8+ T cells in alopecia areata. In each case, RNA was isolated and then reverse transcribed into cDNA as the sequencing template. Here immunoSEQ multiplex PCR was the method, and the copy in TCRdb shows in-frame clones only, minus some. The sample consists of more than 85,000 clones, around two fifths of them appearing once. Sample: CD4+ T cells sorted from blood. Receptors were obtained from a human donor with alopecia areata.

This clone was found a few times. The V call is TRBV29-1, the J call TRBJ2-2; D not certain. CDR1 is SQVTM and CDR2 is ANQGSEA in the germline V gene. Deletions cut 7 bases from V and 5 bases from J, with 14 bases between. The length of the CDR3 is 13 residues. The CDR3 DNA follows: TGCAGCGCCCTCCACGCGGAAACCGGGGAGCTGTTTTTT. Translating gives CSALHAETGELFF.

A single count supports this clone. The sample carries other DNA sequences with the same CDR3. The chain recombines TRBV29-1 with TRBJ1-2; D gene unclear. This CDR3 region has 11 residues. The germline V and J ends were trimmed by 1 base and 5 bases, with 5 bases remaining between them. Germline lookup yields CDR1 SQVTM and CDR2 ANQGSEA. Written as DNA, the CDR3 is TGCAGCGTTGAAGTGGGGTATGGCTACACCTTC. Protein: CSVEVGYGYTF.

V and J are TRBV29-1 and TRBJ2-5; D gene ambiguous. V dropped 3 bases and J dropped 5 bases, with 16 bases sitting between them. The CDR3 sequence is 14 residues long. The germline gives CDR1 SQVTM, CDR2 ANQGSEA. The CDR3 sequence: CSVEMGSNGETQYF. The CDR3 DNA reads TGCAGCGTTGAGATGGGGTCTAACGGGGAGACCCAGTACTTC.

V gene TRBV29-1 combines with J gene TRBJ2-5; D call uncertain. Trimming cost V 7 bases and J 2 bases, with 11 bases left between them. Germline CDR1 is SQVTM and CDR2 is ANQGSEA. This CDR3 is 12 amino acids long. The CDR3 loop is CSALRGQETQYF. CDR3 coding DNA: TGCAGCGCACTTCGCGGTCAAGAGACCCAGTACTTC.

The chain has TRBV29-1 and TRBJ1-1; 9 nucleotides match TRBD1. The J segment lost 6 bases and the V segment lost 7 bases, leaving 3 bases of the junction unmatched. Germline assignment: CDR1 SQVTM and CDR2 ANQGSEA. This CDR3 comprises 11 residues. CDR3 sequence reads: CSGGTGPEAFF. As DNA, the CDR3 is TGCAGCGGGGGGACAGGGCCTGAAGCTTTCTTT.

J is TRBJ2-5 and V is TRBV14; D is uncertain. V was clipped by 0 bases and J by 5 bases, with 4 bases between them. CDR3 length equals 12 residues. The germline V gene has CDR1 SGHDN and CDR2 FVKESK. As DNA, the CDR3 is TGTGCCAGCAGCCAAGAAGGGGAGACCCAGTACTTC. It encodes CASSQEGETQYF.

This clone was detected only once. J is TRBJ2-1 and V is TRBV2; no clear D. Looked up from germline, CDR1 is SNHLY and CDR2 is FYNNEI. The CDR3 consists of 14 residues. The V end was cut by 6 bases, the J end by 3 bases, with 12 bases between. The CDR3 nucleotides read TGTGCCAGCAGCGCCCAACATAGCTACAATGAGCAGTTCTTC. Protein product: CASSAQHSYNEQFF. Using reference TRBV2 and TRBJ2-1 for the parts outside the CDR3, the full variable domain is EPEVTQTPSHQVTQMGQEVILRCVPISNHLYFYWYRQILGQKVEFLVSFYNNEISEKSEIFDDQFSVERPDGSNFTLKIRSTKLEDSAMYFCASSAQHSYNEQFFGPGTRLTVL.

The J gene is TRBJ2-7, the V gene TRBV5-1, with D hard to call. V lost 4 bases to trimming and J lost 6 bases, with 11 bases between them. The CDR3 has 12 residues. From germline, CDR1 is SGHRS and CDR2 YFSETQ. Here the CDR3 reads CASSASDSEQYF. Written as DNA, the CDR3 is TGCGCCAGCAGCGCCTCGGATTCCGAGCAGTACTTC.

The J gene is TRBJ2-6, the V gene TRBV5-4; D unclear. This CDR3 contains 16 residues. Germline CDR1 is SGHNT and CDR2 is YYREEE (reference sequence). Trimming pared 0 bases from V and 2 bases from J, leaving 9 bases between. The CDR3 reads CASSLAGEAGANVLTF. In DNA, the CDR3 is TGTGCCAGCAGCTTGGCCGGTGAGGCTGGGGCCAACGTCCTGACTTTC. The full variable domain, with the rest looked up from reference TRBV5-4 and TRBJ2-6, is ETGVTQSPTHLIKTRGQQVTLRCSSQSGHNTVSWYQQALGQGPQFIFQYYREEENGRGNFPPRFSGLQFPNYSSELNVNALELDDSALYLCASSLAGEAGANVLTFGAGSRLTVL.

This clone was counted between two and nine times. This chain connects TRBV5-4 to TRBJ2-5; the D is unclear. The CDR3 is 13 residues long. V was clipped by 4 bases and J by 5 bases, with 12 bases between them. Germline CDR1 reads SGHNT; CDR2 reads YYREEE (reference sequence). CDR3 nucleotides: TGTGCCAGCAGCAGGGCATCTGGGGAGACCCAGTACTTC. It specifies CASSRASGETQYF.

This chain connects TRBV29-1 to TRBJ2-2; D call uncertain. V was clipped by 5 bases and J by 6 bases, with 16 bases between them. The germline gives CDR1 SQVTM, CDR2 ANQGSEA. The CDR3 contains 14 residues. In DNA, the CDR3 is TGCAGCGTTCAGCTTGACACCGCCCCCGGGGAGCTGTTTTTT. Translated: CSVQLDTAPGELFF.

CDR3 in DNA: TGTGCCAGCACCCCGACTAGCGGGCCGTTGGCGGAGCAGTTCTTC. Translation: CASTPTSGPLAEQFF. V usage is TRBV7-2 and J usage is TRBJ2-1, with 10 bases identical to TRBD2. Germline trimming cut 7 bases from V and 10 bases from J; bases unmatched to any gene: 13. The CDR3 spans 15 residues. Per germline, CDR1 SGHTA and CDR2 FQGNSA.

The CDR3 loop is CAWSPGLAGKDEQFF. The CDR3 coding sequence is TGTGCCTGGAGTCCGGGACTAGCGGGAAAGGATGAGCAGTTCTTC. This chain joins TRBV30 and TRBJ2-1; 13 nucleotides agree with TRBD2. Per the germline V gene, CDR1 is GTSNPN and CDR2 is SVGIG (reference sequence). The CDR3 length is 15 residues. J lost 8 bases, V lost 2 bases, and 6 bases had no gene match. The full variable domain, its missing parts supplied by reference TRBV30 and TRBJ2-1, is SQTIHQWPATLVQPVGSPLSLECTVEGTSNPNLYWYRQAAGRGLQLLFYSVGIGQISSEVPQNLSASRPQDRQFILSSKKLLLSDSGFYLCAWSPGLAGKDEQFFGPGTRLTVL.

J is TRBJ1-4 and V is TRBV2; D gene uncertain. V dropped 6 bases and J dropped 8 bases, with 13 bases sitting between them. Germline V gives CDR1 SNHLY, CDR2 FYNNEI. This CDR3 contains 13 residues. Written as DNA, the CDR3 is TGTGCCAGCAGGAAAGGGTCGCGCGAAAAACTGTTTTTT. Residues: CASRKGSREKLFF.

The chain links TRBV20-1 to TRBJ2-3; D tentatively fits TRBD1 or TRBD2 (5 bases each). CDR1 and CDR2 from the germline V gene are DFQATT and SNEGSKA (reference sequence). The CDR3 is made up of 10 amino acids. V lost 3 bases and J lost 8, with 6 bases in between. The CDR3: CSASGTTQYF. CDR3 DNA: TGCAGTGCTAGCGGGACTACGCAGTATTTT.

The J gene is TRBJ2-7, the V gene TRBV30, with 8 bases that match TRBD1. The CDR3 consists of 14 residues. Germline V gene data show CDR1 as GTSNPN and CDR2 as SVGIG (reference sequence). The V and J ends lost 1 base and 3 bases, in that order; junction bases with no gene match: 5. DNA of the CDR3: TGTGCCTGGAGTGCTGACAGGGGAGTCTACGAGCAGTACTTC. This sequence encodes CAWSADRGVYEQYF.

J is TRBJ1-1 and V is TRBV6-5; D is perhaps TRBD1 (6 bases). Trimming removed 0 bases at V and 7 bases at J, with 15 bases between. In germline, CDR1 is MNHEY, CDR2 SVGAGI. This CDR3 comprises 15 residues. DNA of the CDR3: TGTGCCAGCAGTTACTCGAAAGGGGGGACACGTGAAGCTTTCTTT. Translation gives CASSYSKGGTREAFF.

The rearrangement uses TRBV5-1 and TRBJ2-7; D unclear. The V and J ends lost 4 bases and 7 bases respectively, with 18 bases between them. The germline V gene has CDR1 SGHRS and CDR2 YFSETQ. This CDR3 spans 14 amino acids. The CDR3 here is CASSRTGNLGEQYF. The CDR3 DNA is TGCGCCAGCAGCAGGACGGGCAACCTGGGAGAGCAGTACTTC.

The chain links TRBV11-3 to TRBJ2-7, with TRBD1 identical over 7 bases. Germline assignment: CDR1 SGHNT and CDR2 YENEEA. The CDR3 length is 13 residues. With 2 bases clipped from V and 3 bases from J, the junction kept 1 base outside the gene matches. In nucleotides, the CDR3 is TGTGCCAGCAGCTTACAGGGGGTCTACGAGCAGTACTTC. Residues: CASSLQGVYEQYF.

The gene calls are TRBV25-1 and TRBJ2-1, with D maybe TRBD1 (6 bases). CDR3 length: 15 residues. V was clipped by 4 bases and J by 4 bases, with 14 bases between them. In germline, CDR1 is MGHDK, CDR2 SYGVNS. DNA for the CDR3: TGTGCCAGCAGTGTCGACAGGCGGATTTACAATGAGCAGTTCTTC. Encoded protein: CASSVDRRIYNEQFF.

This clone was seen only a few times. This sequence joins TRBV29-1 and TRBJ1-1, with no clear D. V was clipped by 4 bases and J by 4 bases, with 4 bases between them. Germline loops: CDR1 SQVTM, CDR2 ANQGSEA. This CDR3 has 10 amino acids. CDR3: CSVVTTEAFF. CDR3 DNA: TGCAGCGTTGTGACCACTGAAGCTTTCTTT.

As to this clone: One end of the junction is discordant with germline, which a read error may explain. The CDR3, as DNA: TGTGCCAGCATTGAAGGACGGAGGAGCTCCTACGAGCAGTACTTC. Translation gives CASIEGRRSSYEQYF. The gene calls are TRBV2 and TRBJ2-7, with D possibly being TRBD2 (5 bases). The CDR3 totals 15 residues. CDR1 SNHLY and CDR2 FYNNEI come from the germline V gene.

This sequence joins TRBV29-1 and TRBJ2-5, with 7 bases identical to TRBD1. Germline V gene sequence: CDR1 SQVTM, CDR2 ANQGSEA. The CDR3 is 12 residues long. The CDR3: CSSRQGQETQYF. In DNA form, the CDR3 reads TGCAGTAGCCGACAGGGACAAGAGACCCAGTACTTC.

The sample holds a few counts of this clone. The V gene is TRBV27, the J gene TRBJ2-5; 9 bases map to TRBD1. The end of the DNA fits TRBJ2-7 better, so the J call may be wrong. Germline loops: CDR1 MNHEY, CDR2 SMNVEV (reference sequence). This CDR3 has 16 amino acids. CDR3: CASSIFRQGGTYEQYF. The CDR3 DNA reads as TGTGCCAGCAGTATCTTCCGACAGGGGGGGACCTACGAGCAGTACTTC.

Only a few counts were recorded for this clone. The genes are TRBV28 and TRBJ1-2; possible D gene TRBD1, 5 bases. Germline V gene data show CDR1 as MDHEN and CDR2 as SYDVKM. Trimming removed 6 bases at V and 3 bases at J, with 14 bases between. CDR3 length: 14 residues. The CDR3 reads CASSNGGFDYGYTF. The CDR3 coding sequence is TGTGCCAGCAGCAACGGGGGTTTTGACTATGGCTACACCTTC.

The chain employs TRBV9 and TRBJ2-3, with TRBD2 matching 11 bases. The J segment lost 4 bases and the V segment lost 5 bases, leaving 6 bases of the junction unmatched. The germline CDR1 and CDR2 sequences are SGDLS and YYNGEE. The CDR3 runs to 15 residues. CDR3 sequence (DNA): TGTGCCAGCAGGGCACTAGCGGGAGTTGCAGATACGCAGTATTTT. This codes for CASRALAGVADTQYF.

This rearrangement joins TRBV30 to TRBJ1-1, with D unclear. There are 14 residues in the CDR3. The V and J ends lost 0 bases and 1 base respectively, with 9 bases between them. Per the germline V gene, CDR1 is GTSNPN and CDR2 is SVGIG (reference sequence). Here the CDR3 reads CAWSVPGKNTEAFF. As DNA, the CDR3 is TGTGCCTGGAGTGTACCGGGTAAGAACACTGAAGCTTTCTTT.